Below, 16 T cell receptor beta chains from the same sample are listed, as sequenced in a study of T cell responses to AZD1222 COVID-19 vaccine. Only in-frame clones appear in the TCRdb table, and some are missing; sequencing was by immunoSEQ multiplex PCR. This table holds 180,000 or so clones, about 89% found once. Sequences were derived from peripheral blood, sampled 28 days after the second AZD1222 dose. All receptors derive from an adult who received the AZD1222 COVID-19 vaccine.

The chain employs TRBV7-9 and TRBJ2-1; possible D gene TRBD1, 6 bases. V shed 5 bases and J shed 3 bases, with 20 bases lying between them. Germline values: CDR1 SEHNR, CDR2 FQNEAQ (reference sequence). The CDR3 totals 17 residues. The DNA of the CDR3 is TGTGCCAGCAGCCCCGCCCGGCAGGGCAGGGGCTACAATGAGCAGTTCTTC. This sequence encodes CASSPARQGRGYNEQFF.

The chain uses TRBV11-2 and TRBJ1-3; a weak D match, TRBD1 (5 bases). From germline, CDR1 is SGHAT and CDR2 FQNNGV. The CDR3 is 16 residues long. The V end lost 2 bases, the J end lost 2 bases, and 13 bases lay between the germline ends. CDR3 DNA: TGTGCCAGCAGCTTATCCCCTGGGGGGGCTGGAAACACCATATATTTT. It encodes CASSLSPGGAGNTIYF.

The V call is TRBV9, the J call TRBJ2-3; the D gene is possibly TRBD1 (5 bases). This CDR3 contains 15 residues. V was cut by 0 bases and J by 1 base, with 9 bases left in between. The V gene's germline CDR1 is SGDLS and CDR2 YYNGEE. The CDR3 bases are TGTGCCAGCAGCGTAGGTAGGGGTGGCACAGATACGCAGTATTTT. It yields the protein CASSVGRGGTDTQYF.

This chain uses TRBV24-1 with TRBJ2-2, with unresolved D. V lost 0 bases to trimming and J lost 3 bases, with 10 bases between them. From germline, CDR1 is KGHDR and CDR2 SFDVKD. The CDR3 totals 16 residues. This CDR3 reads CATSDLGYGDTGELFF. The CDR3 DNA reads TGTGCCACCAGTGATTTGGGGTACGGAGACACCGGGGAGCTGTTTTTT.

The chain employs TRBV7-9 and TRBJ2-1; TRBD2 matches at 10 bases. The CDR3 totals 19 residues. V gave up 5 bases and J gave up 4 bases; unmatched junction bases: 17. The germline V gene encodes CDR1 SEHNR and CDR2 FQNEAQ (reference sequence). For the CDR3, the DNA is TGTGCCAGCAGCGTTATGGCCGGGGGGTGGACTAGCGGTTACAATGAGCAGTTCTTC. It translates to CASSVMAGGWTSGYNEQFF.

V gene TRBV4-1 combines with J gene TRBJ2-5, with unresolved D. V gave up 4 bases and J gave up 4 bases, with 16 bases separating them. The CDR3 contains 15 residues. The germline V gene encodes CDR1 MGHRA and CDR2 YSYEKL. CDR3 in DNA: TGCGCCAGCAGCCCCCGGTTAGGGCCGGGAGAGACCCAGTACTTC. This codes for CASSPRLGPGETQYF.

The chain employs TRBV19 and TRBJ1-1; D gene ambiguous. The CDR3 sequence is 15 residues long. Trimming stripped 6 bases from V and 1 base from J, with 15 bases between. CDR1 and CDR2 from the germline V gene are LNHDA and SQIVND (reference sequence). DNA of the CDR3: TGTGCCAGTAGGCCGGCCAGCACAGCGAACACTGAAGCTTTCTTT. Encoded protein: CASRPASTANTEAFF.

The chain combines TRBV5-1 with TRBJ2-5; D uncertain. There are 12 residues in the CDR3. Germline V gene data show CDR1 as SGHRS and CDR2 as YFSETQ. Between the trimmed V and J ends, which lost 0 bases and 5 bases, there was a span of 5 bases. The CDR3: CASSLGSETQYF. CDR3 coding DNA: TGCGCCAGCAGCTTGGGGTCTGAGACCCAGTACTTC. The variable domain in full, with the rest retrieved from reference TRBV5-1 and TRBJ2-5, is KAGVTQTPRYLIKTRGQQVTLSCSPISGHRSVSWYQQTPGQGLQFLFEYFSETQRNKGNFPGRFSGRQFSNSRSEMNVSTLELGDSALYLCASSLGSETQYFGPGTRLLVL.

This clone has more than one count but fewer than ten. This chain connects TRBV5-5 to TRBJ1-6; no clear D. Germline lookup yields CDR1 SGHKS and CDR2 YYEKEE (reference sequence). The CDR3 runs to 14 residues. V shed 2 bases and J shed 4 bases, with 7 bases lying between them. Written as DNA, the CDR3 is TGTGCCAGCAGCTTAACCCGGTATAATTCACCCCTCCACTTT. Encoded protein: CASSLTRYNSPLHF.

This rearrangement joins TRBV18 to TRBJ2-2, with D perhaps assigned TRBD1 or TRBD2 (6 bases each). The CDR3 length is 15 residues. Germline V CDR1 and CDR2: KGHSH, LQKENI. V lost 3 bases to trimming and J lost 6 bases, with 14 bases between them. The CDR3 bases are TGTGCCAGCTCACCCGCCTGGGGGGCAGCCGGGGAGCTGTTTTTT. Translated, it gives CASSPAWGAAGELFF.

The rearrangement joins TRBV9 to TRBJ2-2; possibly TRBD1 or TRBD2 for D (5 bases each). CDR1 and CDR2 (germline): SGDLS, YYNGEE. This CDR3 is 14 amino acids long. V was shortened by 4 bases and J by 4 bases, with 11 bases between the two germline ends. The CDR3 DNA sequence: TGTGCCAGCAGCACAGACGGGACCACCGGGGAGCTGTTTTTT. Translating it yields CASSTDGTTGELFF.

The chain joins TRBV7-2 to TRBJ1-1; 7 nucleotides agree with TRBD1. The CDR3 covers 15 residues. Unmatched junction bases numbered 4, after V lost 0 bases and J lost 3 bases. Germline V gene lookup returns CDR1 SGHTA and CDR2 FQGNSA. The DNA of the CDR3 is TGTGCCAGCAGCTTAGCATTCACAGGGGACACTGAAGCTTTCTTT. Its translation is CASSLAFTGDTEAFF.

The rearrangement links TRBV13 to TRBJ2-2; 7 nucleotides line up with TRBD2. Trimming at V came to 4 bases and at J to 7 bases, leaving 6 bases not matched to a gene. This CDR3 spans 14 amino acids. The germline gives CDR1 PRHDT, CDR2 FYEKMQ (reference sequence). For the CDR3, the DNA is TGTGCCAGCAGCTCGGGGGGAGCGGTCGGGGAGCTGTTTTTT. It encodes CASSSGGAVGELFF. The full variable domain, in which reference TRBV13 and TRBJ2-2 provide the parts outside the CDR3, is AAGVIQSPRHLIKEKRETATLKCYPIPRHDTVYWYQQGPGQDPQFLISFYEKMQSDKGSIPDRFSAQQFSDYHSELNMSSLELGDSALYFCASSSGGAVGELFFGEGSRLTVL.

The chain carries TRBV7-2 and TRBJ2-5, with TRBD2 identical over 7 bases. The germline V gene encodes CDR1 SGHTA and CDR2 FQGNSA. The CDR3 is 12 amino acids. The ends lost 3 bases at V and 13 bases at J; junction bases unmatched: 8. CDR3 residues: CASSFPGTTPYF. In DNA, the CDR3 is TGTGCCAGCAGCTTTCCCGGGACTACGCCGTACTTC.

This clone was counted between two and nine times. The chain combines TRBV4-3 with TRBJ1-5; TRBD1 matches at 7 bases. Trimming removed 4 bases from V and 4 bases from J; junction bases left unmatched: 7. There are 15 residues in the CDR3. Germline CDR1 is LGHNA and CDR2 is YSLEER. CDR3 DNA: TGCGCCAGCAGCCCGGACTCGACAGGGAATCAGCCCCAGCATTTT. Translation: CASSPDSTGNQPQHF.

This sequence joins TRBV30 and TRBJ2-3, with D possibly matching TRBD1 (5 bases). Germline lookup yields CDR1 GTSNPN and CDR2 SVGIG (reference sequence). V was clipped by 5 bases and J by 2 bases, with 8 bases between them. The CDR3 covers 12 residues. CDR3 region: CAWGHNTDTQYF. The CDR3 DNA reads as TGTGCCTGGGGACACAACACAGATACGCAGTATTTT.